This T cell receptor (beta chain) derives from a study of graft-versus-host responses after intestinal transplantation. Study in general: Each transplant was multivisceral, liver-intestinal, or isolated intestinal. Study results and caveats: Recipient marrow showed GvH clones, some seen first in ileum or blood. Peak GvH clone levels in circulation were associated with early post-transplant HvG declines.

Using immunoSEQ multiplex PCR, the repertoire was profiled, and TCRdb retains in-frame clones only, with some absent. Counted here are over 120,000 clones, about nine tenths occurring once; the ten biggest clones make up around 0.19%. Concerning this clone: The antigen remains unidentified.

Trimming removed 3 bases from V and 6 bases from J; junction bases left unmatched: 4. The V gene's germline CDR1 is MGHRA and CDR2 YSYEKL. The CDR3 extends over 15 amino acids. Source: unstimulated CD4+ T cells sorted from spleen or lymph node cells, taken before intestinal transplant. The V gene is TRBV4-1, the J gene TRBJ2-7; TRBD2 matches 14 bases. This sequence originates from a human donor who received an intestinal transplant. CDR3: CASSQGTSGRSEQYF. CDR3 coding DNA: TGCGCCAGCAGCCAGGGGACTAGCGGGAGATCCGAGCAGTACTTC.